These T cell receptor beta chains were read from a single sample in a study of PD-1 blockade in classical Hodgkin lymphoma. Using immunoSEQ multiplex PCR, the repertoire was profiled, and TCRdb retains in-frame clones only, with some absent. Here the sample spans roughly 140,000 clones, nearly 80% being singletons. Here the sequenced sample was peripheral blood mononuclear cells (PBMCs), taken before the second cycle of nivolumab. These receptors were obtained from a human donor with classical Hodgkin lymphoma. Each CDR3 is given with its conserved first and last residue. Each record gives: CDR3 length, J gene, V gene, CDR3 protein.

18,TRBJ2-2,TRBV12-5,CASGLPPSAGANTGELFF
14,TRBJ2-2,TRBV27,CASSLSRGPGELFF
15,TRBJ1-5,TRBV11-1,CASSSDGTSNQPQHF
16,TRBJ1-5,TRBV28,CASSFGTLGSNQPQHF
15,TRBJ2-2,TRBV6-5,CASNRKAGGTGELFF
15,TRBJ2-1,TRBV19,CASSPGQGGYNEQFF
15,TRBJ2-7,TRBV5-4,CASSLGGVSSYEQYF
14,TRBJ2-7,TRBV28,CASRNFGQSYEQYF
14,TRBJ1-2,TRBV5-6,CASSFRDRASGYTF
14,TRBJ1-2,TRBV5-6,CASSNRGWANGYTF
14,TRBJ1-1,TRBV6-5,CASSYSRGNTEAFF
12,TRBJ2-3,TRBV7-9,CASSSSGDTQYF
13,TRBJ1-2,TRBV15,CATSREAAYGYTF
14,TRBJ2-7,TRBV11-2,CASSLNLALREQYF
14,TRBJ1-3,TRBV7-3,CASSLTTGGNTIYF
14,TRBJ1-2,TRBV27,CASSPYPPTAGYTF
15,TRBJ2-5,TRBV2,CASRAPAGEEETQYF
14,TRBJ1-5,TRBV6-5,CASRRTGRNQPQHF